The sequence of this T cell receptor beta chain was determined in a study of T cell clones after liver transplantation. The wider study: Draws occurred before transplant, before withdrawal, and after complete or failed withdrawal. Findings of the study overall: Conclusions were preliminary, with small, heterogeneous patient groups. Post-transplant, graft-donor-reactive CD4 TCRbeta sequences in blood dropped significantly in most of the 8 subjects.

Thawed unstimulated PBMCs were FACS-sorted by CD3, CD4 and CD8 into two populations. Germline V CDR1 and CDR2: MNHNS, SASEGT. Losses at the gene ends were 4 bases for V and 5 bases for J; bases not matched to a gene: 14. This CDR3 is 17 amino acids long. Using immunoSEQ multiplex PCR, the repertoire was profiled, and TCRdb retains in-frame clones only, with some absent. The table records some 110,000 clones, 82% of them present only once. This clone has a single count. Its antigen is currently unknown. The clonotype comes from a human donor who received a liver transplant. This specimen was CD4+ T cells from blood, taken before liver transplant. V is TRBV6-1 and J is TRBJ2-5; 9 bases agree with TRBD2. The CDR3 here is CASSAQVGLAGPETQYF. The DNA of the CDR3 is TGTGCCAGCAGTGCCCAAGTAGGGCTAGCGGGACCGGAGACCCAGTACTTC.